These 6 T cell receptor beta chains were all obtained from the same sample, sequenced in a study of early T cells in non-severe SARS-CoV-2 infection. TCRdb itself ran the 5' RACE reads through MiXCR, one entry per CDR3 protein. The table has tens of thousands of distinct CDR3 sequences, about 9.9% seen once. Sequencing was performed on whole blood. All receptors come from an adult who was a healthcare worker with PCR-confirmed SARS-CoV-2 infection or an uninfected control (not recorded which).

This clonotype was seen ten or more times. The chain recombines TRBV28 with TRBJ2-1; 7 bases are a match to TRBD2. This CDR3 is 15 amino acids long. The V segment lost 8 bases and the J segment 3 bases; nucleotides outside the gene matches: 10. Germline V CDR1 and CDR2: MDHEN, SYDVKM. In DNA, the CDR3 is TGTGCCAGCGCGGGGGAGGGACTGAACTACAATGAGCAGTTCTTC. This encodes CASAGEGLNYNEQFF.

This clonotype was counted many times. This sequence joins TRBV20-1 and TRBJ2-1; perhaps TRBD1 as D (6 bases). The CDR3 runs to 16 residues. Germline values: CDR1 DFQATT, CDR2 SNEGSKA (reference sequence). Trimming pared 0 bases from V and 3 bases from J, leaving 15 bases between. DNA of the CDR3: TGCAGTGCTAGAGATATCTCAGGGGTGAACTACAATGAGCAGTTCTTC. Encoded protein: CSARDISGVNYNEQFF.

This chain connects TRBV6-5 to TRBJ1-6; 7 nucleotides line up with TRBD1. Germline CDR1 reads MNHEY; CDR2 reads SVGAGI. The CDR3 totals 16 residues. With 3 bases clipped from V and 3 bases from J, the junction kept 5 bases outside the gene matches. The CDR3 coding sequence is TGTGCCAGCAGTTATGGAAACAGGGGCTATAATTCACCCCTCCACTTT. This encodes CASSYGNRGYNSPLHF.

This clonotype was observed many times. The chain employs TRBV20-1 and TRBJ2-6; D is ambiguous. CDR3 length: 15 residues. The V gene's germline CDR1 is DFQATT and CDR2 SNEGSKA (reference sequence). Trimming removed 3 bases at V and 4 bases at J, with 13 bases between. CDR3 region: CSASTQRRGANVLTF. In DNA form, the CDR3 reads TGCAGTGCTAGTACACAGAGAAGGGGGGCCAACGTCCTGACTTTC.

This clonotype was counted a few times. J is TRBJ2-1 and V is TRBV28; 12 bases align to TRBD2. Germline loops: CDR1 MDHEN, CDR2 SYDVKM. V trimming: 3 bases; J trimming: 10 bases; junction bases outside the gene matches: 10. There are 16 residues in the CDR3. CDR3 in DNA: TGTGCCAGCAGTTTGCCGACTAGCGGGAGCCGTGGGGAGCAGTTCTTC. It encodes CASSLPTSGSRGEQFF.

This clonotype was seen a handful of times. The V and J genes are TRBV20-1 and TRBJ1-4; 12 bases line up with TRBD1. V trimming: 6 bases; J trimming: 8 bases; junction bases outside the gene matches: 7. Germline CDR1 reads DFQATT; CDR2 reads SNEGSKA (reference sequence). This CDR3 has 14 amino acids. This CDR3 reads CSAQGTGGSEKLFF. CDR3 in DNA: TGCAGTGCCCAGGGGACAGGGGGCAGCGAAAAACTGTTTTTT.